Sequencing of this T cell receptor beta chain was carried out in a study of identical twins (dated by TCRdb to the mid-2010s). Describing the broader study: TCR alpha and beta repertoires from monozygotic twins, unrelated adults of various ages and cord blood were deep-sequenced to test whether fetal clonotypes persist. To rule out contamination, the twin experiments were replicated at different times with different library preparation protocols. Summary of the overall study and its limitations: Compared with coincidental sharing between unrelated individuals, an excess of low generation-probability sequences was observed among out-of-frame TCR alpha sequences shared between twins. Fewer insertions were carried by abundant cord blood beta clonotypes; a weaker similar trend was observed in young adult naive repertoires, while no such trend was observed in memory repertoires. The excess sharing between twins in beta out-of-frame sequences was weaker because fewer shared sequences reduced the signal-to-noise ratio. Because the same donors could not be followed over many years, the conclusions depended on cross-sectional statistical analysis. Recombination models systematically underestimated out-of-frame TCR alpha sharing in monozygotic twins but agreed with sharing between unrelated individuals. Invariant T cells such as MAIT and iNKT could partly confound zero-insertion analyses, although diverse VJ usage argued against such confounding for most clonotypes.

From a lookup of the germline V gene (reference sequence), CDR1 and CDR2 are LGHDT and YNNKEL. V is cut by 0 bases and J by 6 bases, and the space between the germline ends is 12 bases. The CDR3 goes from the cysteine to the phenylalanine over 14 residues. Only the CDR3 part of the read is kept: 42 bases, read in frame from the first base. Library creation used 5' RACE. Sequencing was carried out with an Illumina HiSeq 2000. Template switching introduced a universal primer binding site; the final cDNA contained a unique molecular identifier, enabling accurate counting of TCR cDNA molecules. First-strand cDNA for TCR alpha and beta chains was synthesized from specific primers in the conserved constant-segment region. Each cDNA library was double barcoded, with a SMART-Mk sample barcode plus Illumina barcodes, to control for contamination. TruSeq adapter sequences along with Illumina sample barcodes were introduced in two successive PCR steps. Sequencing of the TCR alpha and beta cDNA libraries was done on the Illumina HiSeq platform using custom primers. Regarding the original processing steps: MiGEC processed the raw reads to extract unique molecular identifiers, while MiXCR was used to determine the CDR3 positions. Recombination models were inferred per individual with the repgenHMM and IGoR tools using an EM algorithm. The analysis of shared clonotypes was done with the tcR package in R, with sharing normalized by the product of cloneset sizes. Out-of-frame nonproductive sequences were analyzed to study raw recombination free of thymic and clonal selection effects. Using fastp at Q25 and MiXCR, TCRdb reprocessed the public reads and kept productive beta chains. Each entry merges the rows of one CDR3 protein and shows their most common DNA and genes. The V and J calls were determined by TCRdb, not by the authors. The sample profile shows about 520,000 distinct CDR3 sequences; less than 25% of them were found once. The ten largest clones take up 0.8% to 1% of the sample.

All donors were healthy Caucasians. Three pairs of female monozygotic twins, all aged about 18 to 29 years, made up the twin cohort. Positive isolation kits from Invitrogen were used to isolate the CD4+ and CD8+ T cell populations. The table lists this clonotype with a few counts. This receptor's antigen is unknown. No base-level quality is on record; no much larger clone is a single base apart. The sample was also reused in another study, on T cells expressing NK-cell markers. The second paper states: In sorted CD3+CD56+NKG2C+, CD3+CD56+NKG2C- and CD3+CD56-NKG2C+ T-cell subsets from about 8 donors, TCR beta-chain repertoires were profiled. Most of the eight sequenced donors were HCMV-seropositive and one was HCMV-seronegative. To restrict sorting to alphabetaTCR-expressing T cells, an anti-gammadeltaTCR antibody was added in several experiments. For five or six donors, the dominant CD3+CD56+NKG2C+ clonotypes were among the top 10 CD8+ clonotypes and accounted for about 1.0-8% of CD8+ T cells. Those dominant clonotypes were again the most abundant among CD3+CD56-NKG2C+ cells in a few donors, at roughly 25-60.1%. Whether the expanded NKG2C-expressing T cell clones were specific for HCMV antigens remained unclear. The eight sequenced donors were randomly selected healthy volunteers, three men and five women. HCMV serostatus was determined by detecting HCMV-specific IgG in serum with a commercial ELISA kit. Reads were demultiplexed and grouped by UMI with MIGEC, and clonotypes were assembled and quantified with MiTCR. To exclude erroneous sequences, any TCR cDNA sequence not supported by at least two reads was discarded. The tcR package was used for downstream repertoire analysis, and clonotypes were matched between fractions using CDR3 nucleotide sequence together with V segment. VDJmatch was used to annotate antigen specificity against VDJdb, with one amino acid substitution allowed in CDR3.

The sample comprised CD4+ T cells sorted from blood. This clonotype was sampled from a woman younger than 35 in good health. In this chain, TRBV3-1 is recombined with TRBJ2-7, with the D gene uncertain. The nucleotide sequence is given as TGTGCCAGCAGCCAAGATCGACCACCTAGCGAGCAGTACTTC. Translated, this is CASSQDRPPSEQYF.